This paragraph covers one TCR beta chain sequence. The sample belongs to a study of neoadjuvant anti-PD-1 for oral cavity cancer. Study in general: Patients without progression got a fourth dose around day 43.

The CDR3 has 16 amino acids. Germline V gene lookup returns CDR1 SGHAT and CDR2 FQNNGV. V lost 4 bases and J 0 bases, leaving 14 bases between the germline ends. Clones were read by immunoSEQ multiplex PCR, and TCRdb kept only the in-frame ones, dropping some. The profile covers 15,000 to 20,000 clones, with just over 65% appearing a single time and about 2.5% taken by the ten largest. The clonotype originates from a person aged 35-79 years with oral cavity squamous cell carcinoma. Here the sequenced sample was PBMCs, taken before nivolumab (anti-PD-1) treatment. The chain is built from TRBV11-2 and TRBJ2-3; D is uncertain. In nucleotides, the CDR3 is TGTGCCAGCAGCTCCCCCACCCGGTCTAGCACAGATACGCAGTATTTT. This gives the protein CASSSPTRSSTDTQYF. Combining the CDR3 with reference TRBV11-2 and TRBJ2-3 gives the whole variable domain EAGVAQSPRYKIIEKRQSVAFWCNPISGHATLYWYQQILGQGPKLLIQFQNNGVVDDSQLPKDRFSAERLKGVDSTLKIQPAKLEDSAVYLCASSSPTRSSTDTQYFGPGTRLTVL.